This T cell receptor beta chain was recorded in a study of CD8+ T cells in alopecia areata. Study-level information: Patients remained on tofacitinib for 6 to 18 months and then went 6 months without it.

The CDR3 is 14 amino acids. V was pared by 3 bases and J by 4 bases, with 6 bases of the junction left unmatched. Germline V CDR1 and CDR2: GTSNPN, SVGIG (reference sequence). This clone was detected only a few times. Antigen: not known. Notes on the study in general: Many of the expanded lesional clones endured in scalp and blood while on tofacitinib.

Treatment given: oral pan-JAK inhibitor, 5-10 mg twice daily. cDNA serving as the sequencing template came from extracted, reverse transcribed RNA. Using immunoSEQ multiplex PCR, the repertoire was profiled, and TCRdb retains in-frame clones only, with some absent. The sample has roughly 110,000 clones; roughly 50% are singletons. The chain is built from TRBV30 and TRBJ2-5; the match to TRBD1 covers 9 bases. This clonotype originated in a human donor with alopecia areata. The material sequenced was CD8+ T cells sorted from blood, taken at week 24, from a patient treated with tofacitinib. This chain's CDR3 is CAWRKTGGGETQYF. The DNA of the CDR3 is TGTGCCTGGAGGAAGACAGGGGGTGGAGAGACCCAGTACTTC.